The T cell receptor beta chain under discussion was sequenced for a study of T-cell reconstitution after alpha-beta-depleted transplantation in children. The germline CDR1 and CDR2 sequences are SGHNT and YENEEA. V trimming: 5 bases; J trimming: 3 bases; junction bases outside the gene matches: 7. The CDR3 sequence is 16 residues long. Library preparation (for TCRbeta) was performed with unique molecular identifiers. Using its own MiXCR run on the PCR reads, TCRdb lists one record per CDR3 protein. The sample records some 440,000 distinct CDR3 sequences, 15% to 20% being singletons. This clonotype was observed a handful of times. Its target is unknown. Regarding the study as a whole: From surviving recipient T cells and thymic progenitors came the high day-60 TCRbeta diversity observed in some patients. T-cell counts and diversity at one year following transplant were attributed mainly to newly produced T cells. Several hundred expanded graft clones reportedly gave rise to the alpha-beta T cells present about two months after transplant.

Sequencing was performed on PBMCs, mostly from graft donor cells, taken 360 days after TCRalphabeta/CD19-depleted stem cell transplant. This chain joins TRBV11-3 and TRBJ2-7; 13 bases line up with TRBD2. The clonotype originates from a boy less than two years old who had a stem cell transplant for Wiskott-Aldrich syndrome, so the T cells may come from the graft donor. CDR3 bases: TGTGCCAGCAGCCGGGGACTAGCGGGATTTGTCTACGAGCAGTACTTC. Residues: CASSRGLAGFVYEQYF. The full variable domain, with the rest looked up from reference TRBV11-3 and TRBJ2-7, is EAGVVQSPRYKIIEKKQPVAFWCNPISGHNTLYWYLQNLGQGPELLIRYENEEAVDDSQLPKDRFSAERLKGVDSTLKIQPAELGDSAVYLCASSRGLAGFVYEQYFGPGTRLTVT.